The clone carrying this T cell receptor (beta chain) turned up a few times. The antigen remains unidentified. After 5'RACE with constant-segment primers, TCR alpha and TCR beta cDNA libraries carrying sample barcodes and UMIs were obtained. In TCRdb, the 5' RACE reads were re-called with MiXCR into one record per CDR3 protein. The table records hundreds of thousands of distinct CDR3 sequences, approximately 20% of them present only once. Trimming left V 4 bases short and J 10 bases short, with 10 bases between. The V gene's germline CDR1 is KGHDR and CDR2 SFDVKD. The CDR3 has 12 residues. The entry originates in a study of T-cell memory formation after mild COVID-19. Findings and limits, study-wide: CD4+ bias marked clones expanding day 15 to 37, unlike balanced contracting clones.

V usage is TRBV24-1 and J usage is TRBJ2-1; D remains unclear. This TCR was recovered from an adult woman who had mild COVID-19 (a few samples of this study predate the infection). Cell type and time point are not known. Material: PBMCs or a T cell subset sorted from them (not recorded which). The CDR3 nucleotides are TGTGCCACCAGTGACTCCCTCTGGGAGCAGTTCTTC. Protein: CATSDSLWEQFF.